The clone carrying this T cell receptor (beta chain) was counted ten times or more. This entry belongs to a study of breast tumors, draining lymph nodes, adjacent tissues. Using its own MiXCR run on the multiplex PCR reads, TCRdb lists one record per CDR3 protein. This sample yields 200,000 to 300,000 distinct CDR3 sequences, of which 30% to 35% are seen a single time; under 1.2% belongs to the top ten. The CDR3 sequence is 13 residues long. The V end was cut by 4 bases, the J end by 4 bases, with 11 bases between. Germline V gives CDR1 LNHDA, CDR2 SQIVND (reference sequence). Breast cancer patients provided tissue from their axillary draining lymph nodes.

The clonotype was recovered from a female donor with breast cancer. Some clones in this sample may be carry-over from other donors' samples. The V and J genes are TRBV19 and TRBJ2-7; the D gene is possibly TRBD1 (5 bases). Sequenced: axillary lymph node tissue. CDR3 in DNA: TGTGCCAGTAGTACCACCCAGGGTTACGAGCAGTACTTC. Its translation: CASSTTQGYEQYF.